These T cell receptor beta chains were read from a single sample in a study of cytomegalovirus exposure and HLA in healthy donors. Profiled with immunoSEQ multiplex PCR; TCRdb holds only in-frame clones, not every one. The sample records 130,000 or so clones, approximately 67% being singletons. The specimen sequenced was PBMCs. These receptor sequences come from a woman aged 60 to 75 in good health and CMV-seronegative. The CDR3 runs from the conserved cysteine through the conserved F or W. D genes are given only for firm matches. Size is omitted from some rows. Given values are once, few, many or a class for expanded clones.

clone_size,d_call,v_call,j_call,cdr3_length,cdr3_aa,cdr3_nt
NA,NA,TRBV28,TRBJ2-7,13,CASSLVRDGEQYF,TGTGCCAGCAGTTTAGTTCGGGATGGCGAGCAGTACTTC
NA,NA,TRBV7-2,TRBJ1-1,13,CASRKRGNTEAFF,TGTGCCAGCAGAAAACGAGGGAACACTGAAGCTTTCTTT
NA,TRBD2,TRBV27,TRBJ2-1,13,CASSFGTSGEQFF,TGTGCCAGCAGTTTCGGGACTAGCGGCGAGCAGTTCTTC
NA,NA,TRBV28,TRBJ1-1,13,CASTDTGITEAFF,TGTGCCAGCACCGATACAGGGATCACTGAAGCTTTCTTT
few,NA,TRBV28,TRBJ2-1,14,CATGEGGRYNEQFF,TGTGCCACCGGCGAGGGCGGAAGATACAATGAGCAGTTCTTC
NA,NA,TRBV18,TRBJ1-2,14,CASSPGRGPDGYTF,TGTGCCAGCTCACCAGGCAGGGGCCCTGATGGCTACACCTTC
NA,TRBD1,TRBV6-1,TRBJ2-3,18,CASSEGSRARQGSDTQYF,TGTGCCAGCAGTGAAGGATCTCGTGCGCGACAGGGGTCAGATACGCAGTATTTT
few,TRBD1,TRBV2,TRBJ2-5,15,CASSPDRGMVETQYF,TGTGCCAGCAGTCCGGACAGGGGAATGGTGGAGACCCAGTACTTC
NA,NA,TRBV20-1,TRBJ2-7,11,CSARVGGEQYF,TGCAGTGCTAGGGTAGGGGGCGAGCAGTACTTC
NA,TRBD2,TRBV2,TRBJ2-1,13,CASSSASGGPGIF,TGTGCCAGCAGTTCGGCTAGCGGGGGGCCTGGGATCTTC
NA,NA,TRBV14,TRBJ2-3,16,CASSQESGLSTDTQYF,TGTGCCAGCAGCCAAGAATCAGGGCTGAGCACAGATACGCAGTATTTT
few,TRBD1,TRBV5-4,TRBJ1-6,15,CASSFGTGGDSPLHF,TGTGCCAGCAGCTTCGGGACAGGGGGCGATTCACCCCTCCACTTT
NA,NA,TRBV5-1,TRBJ2-3,14,CASSFVLGTDTQYF,TGCGCCAGCAGCTTTGTCCTCGGCACAGATACGCAGTATTTT
NA,TRBD1,TRBV7-2,TRBJ1-2,15,CASSPQGQGGYGYTF,TGTGCCAGCAGCCCCCAGGGACAGGGAGGGTATGGCTACACCTTC
NA,TRBD2,TRBV5-1,TRBJ2-3,16,CASSLGVGRGADTQYF,TGCGCCAGCAGCTTGGGCGTGGGCCGGGGGGCAGATACGCAGTATTTT
few,TRBD2,TRBV4-2,TRBJ2-3,19,CASSSWTSGSSSSTDTQYF,TGTGCCAGCAGCTCCTGGACTAGCGGGAGCTCCTCTAGCACAGATACGCAGTATTTT
NA,TRBD2,TRBV6-6,TRBJ2-2,14,CASGYSGGTGELFF,TGTGCCAGCGGGTATAGCGGGGGGACCGGGGAGCTGTTTTTT
NA,NA,TRBV19,TRBJ2-5,13,CASGGALGETQYF,TGTGCCAGTGGTGGGGCCCTCGGAGAGACCCAGTACTTC
NA,NA,TRBV2,TRBJ1-5,15,CASSPQGNSNQPQHF,TGTGCCAGCAGCCCTCAGGGGAATAGCAATCAGCCCCAGCATTTT
NA,NA,TRBV13,TRBJ2-1,13,CASSLDLGTEQFF,TGTGCCAGCAGCTTAGATTTGGGCACTGAGCAGTTCTTC
few,NA,TRBV6-5,TRBJ2-3,16,CASSYSRGRGTDTQYF,TGTGCCAGCAGTTACTCGCGGGGCCGGGGCACAGATACGCAGTATTTT
few,NA,TRBV10-3,TRBJ2-3,14,CAISFDSSTDTQYF,TGTGCCATCAGTTTTGATAGTAGCACAGATACGCAGTATTTT
NA,NA,TRBV19,TRBJ1-2,15,CASSTTGTSGYGYTF,TGTGCCAGTAGTACAACAGGGACGAGTGGCTATGGCTACACCTTC
NA,TRBD1,TRBV19,TRBJ2-7,16,CASSDHPGTDFYEQYF,TGTGCCAGTAGTGACCATCCCGGGACAGATTTCTACGAGCAGTACTTC
once,NA,TRBV19,TRBJ1-2,15,CASSPTTQGGSGYTF,TGTGCCAGTAGTCCAACAACACAGGGTGGGTCTGGCTACACCTTC
NA,TRBD1,TRBV7-2,TRBJ1-1,13,CASSLTGGSEAFF,TGTGCCAGCAGCTTGACAGGGGGCTCTGAAGCTTTCTTT
NA,NA,TRBV29-1,TRBJ2-2,15,CSVGLKGGGTGELFF,TGCAGCGTTGGTTTGAAGGGAGGCGGGACCGGGGAGCTGTTTTTT
once,NA,TRBV6-1,TRBJ2-7,13,CASGRAHSYEQYF,TGTGCCAGCGGGCGGGCACACTCCTACGAGCAGTACTTC
NA,TRBD2,TRBV7-8,TRBJ2-2,15,CASSISGGVAGELFF,TGTGCCAGCAGCATTAGCGGGGGGGTGGCCGGGGAGCTGTTTTTT
NA,TRBD1,TRBV7-2,TRBJ1-2,14,CASSPSIDRGGYTF,TGTGCCAGCAGCCCCTCCATAGACAGGGGGGGCTACACCTTC
NA,TRBD1,TRBV10-3,TRBJ1-2,14,CAISESGQDYGYTF,TGTGCCATCAGTGAGTCGGGACAGGACTATGGCTACACCTTC
NA,TRBD1,TRBV10-2,TRBJ1-2,13,CASGPGQGYGYTF,TGCGCCAGCGGACCGGGACAGGGGTATGGCTACACCTTC
NA,NA,TRBV19,TRBJ2-5,13,CASNRGQQETQYF,TGTGCCAGTAACCGCGGGCAGCAAGAGACCCAGTACTTC
NA,NA,TRBV4-1,TRBJ2-2,14,CASSQEPSTGELFF,TGCGCCAGCAGCCAAGAGCCGAGCACCGGGGAGCTGTTTTTT
NA,NA,TRBV2,TRBJ2-3,15,CASSDGTSLTDTQYF,TGTGCCAGCAGTGATGGGACATCCCTCACAGATACGCAGTATTTT
few,NA,TRBV18,TRBJ1-5,15,CASSSSPNGNQPQHF,TGTGCCAGCTCATCCTCACCCAACGGGAATCAGCCCCAGCATTTT
NA,TRBD1,TRBV2,TRBJ2-5,14,CASSKPGQGETQYF,TGTGCCAGCAGTAAACCGGGACAGGGGGAGACCCAGTACTTC
NA,TRBD2,TRBV15,TRBJ2-3,15,CATSRVAGVRDTQYF,TGTGCCACCAGCAGAGTCGCGGGGGTTCGCGATACGCAGTATTTT
few,NA,TRBV2,TRBJ1-2,13,CASRREAWEGYTF,TGTGCCAGCAGGAGGGAGGCCTGGGAGGGCTACACCTTC
NA,NA,TRBV7-8,TRBJ2-1,16,CASSSDRGGDYNEQFF,TGTGCCAGCAGCTCAGATAGGGGGGGGGACTACAATGAGCAGTTCTTC
few,TRBD1,TRBV7-9,TRBJ1-2,12,CASSLAGGRYTF,TGTGCCAGCAGCCTCGCAGGGGGAAGATACACCTTC
NA,TRBD2,TRBV6-1,TRBJ2-1,14,CASSVGGGASEQFF,TGTGCCAGCAGTGTAGGCGGGGGGGCATCTGAGCAGTTCTTC
NA,TRBD2,TRBV28,TRBJ2-3,16,CASSSIAGGGTDTQYF,TGTGCCAGCAGTTCCATAGCGGGAGGGGGCACAGATACGCAGTATTTT
NA,TRBD1,TRBV5-4,TRBJ1-1,16,CASSEGGQRRGTEAFF,TGTGCCAGCAGCGAGGGGGGACAGAGAAGGGGGACTGAAGCTTTCTTT
once,NA,TRBV20-1,TRBJ1-1,11,CSAAPDTEAFF,TGCAGTGCAGCGCCTGACACTGAAGCTTTCTTT
NA,TRBD1,TRBV5-6,TRBJ1-2,16,CASSLILRQGADGYTF,TGTGCCAGCAGCTTGATATTGAGACAGGGGGCGGACGGCTACACCTTC
NA,TRBD2,TRBV4-2,TRBJ2-3,15,CASSPRLAVTDTQYF,TGTGCCAGCAGCCCCCGACTAGCGGTAACAGATACGCAGTATTTT
NA,TRBD2,TRBV6-6,TRBJ2-1,15,CASRTGGGSYNEQFF,TGTGCCAGCCGGACCGGCGGGGGGTCCTACAATGAGCAGTTCTTC
NA,NA,TRBV6-5,TRBJ1-3,12,CASRASGNTIYF,TGTGCCAGCCGAGCCTCTGGAAACACCATATATTTT
NA,NA,TRBV4-3,TRBJ2-3,15,CASSQDAGRTDTQYF,TGCGCCAGCAGCCAAGATGCGGGGAGGACAGATACGCAGTATTTT
NA,TRBD1,TRBV7-8,TRBJ2-7,15,CASSNRRTGPYEQYF,TGTGCCAGCAGCAACAGGAGGACAGGGCCCTACGAGCAGTACTTC
NA,TRBD1,TRBV18,TRBJ1-3,16,CASSPRPGQNGNTIYF,TGTGCCAGCTCACCTAGGCCGGGACAGAATGGAAACACCATATATTTT
few,NA,TRBV7-2,TRBJ2-7,15,CASSLSTFQAYEQYF,TGTGCCAGCAGCTTATCGACTTTTCAAGCCTACGAGCAGTACTTC